The clone carrying this T cell receptor beta chain has more than one count but fewer than ten. The antigen remains undetermined. The sample originates from a study of siplizumab effects on memory and regulatory T cells. Broader study findings: Proliferating Tregs in siplizumab cultures were never verified as suppressive.

Some clones are missing from TCRdb's copy, which holds only in-frame ones; the method was immunoSEQ multiplex PCR. Of around 87,000 clones listed, more than 80% are singletons. Sequenced input: CD4+ T cells sorted from blood. This TCR was recovered from a human donor in good health.

The CDR3 spells CASSDGGSVSYNEQFF. CDR3 in DNA: TGTGCCAGCAGTGACGGCGGGAGTGTCTCCTACAATGAGCAGTTCTTC. The chain is built from TRBV6-4 and TRBJ2-1; 7 bases are shared with TRBD2. The J segment lost 0 bases and the V segment lost 2 bases, leaving 4 bases of the junction unmatched. CDR3 length: 16 amino acids. Germline V gene data show CDR1 as MRHNA and CDR2 as SNTAGT.